The rows below give T cell receptor beta chains drawn from one sample of a study of T-cell memory formation after mild COVID-19. Using its own MiXCR run on the 5' RACE reads, TCRdb lists one record per CDR3 protein. The sample records about 350,000 distinct CDR3 sequences, roughly an eighth being singletons. The specimen sequenced was PBMCs or a T cell subset sorted from them (not recorded which). These receptor sequences come from a man aged 18 to 35 who had mild COVID-19 (a few samples of this study predate the infection). Cell type and time point are not known. The CDR3 runs from the conserved cysteine through the conserved F or W. D genes are given only for firm matches. The listing skips clone size in some rows; elsewhere it reads once, few, many or a size class.

j_call: TRBJ2-1
d_call: TRBD2
v_call: TRBV4-1
clone_size: few
cdr3_length: 14
cdr3_nt: TGCGCCAGCAGGTCCGGGAGCGGGGGGAATGAGCAGTTCTTC
cdr3_aa: CASRSGSGGNEQFF

j_call: TRBJ2-2
d_call: NA
v_call: TRBV28
clone_size: once
cdr3_length: 13
cdr3_nt: TGTGCCAGCAGAGTTACCTTGAAAGGGGAGCTGTTTTTT
cdr3_aa: CASRVTLKGELFF

j_call: TRBJ1-1
d_call: TRBD1
v_call: TRBV19
clone_size: few
cdr3_length: 15
cdr3_nt: TGTGCCAGTAGTACTCGGGACAGTCGGACCACTGAAGCTTTCTTT
cdr3_aa: CASSTRDSRTTEAFF

j_call: TRBJ2-5
d_call: NA
v_call: TRBV11-2
clone_size: few
cdr3_length: 13
cdr3_nt: TGTGCCAGCAGCCGAGCCGGGGCAGAGACCCAGTACTTC
cdr3_aa: CASSRAGAETQYF

j_call: TRBJ2-1
d_call: NA
v_call: TRBV5-1
clone_size: NA
cdr3_length: 13
cdr3_nt: TGCGCCAGCGGATTCCAGGGTGGCGATGAGCAGTTCTTC
cdr3_aa: CASGFQGGDEQFF

j_call: TRBJ2-7
d_call: TRBD1
v_call: TRBV6-5
clone_size: few
cdr3_length: 15
cdr3_nt: TGTGCCAGCAGGAAAACAGGGGGCTTTTTCTACGAGCAGTACTTC
cdr3_aa: CASRKTGGFFYEQYF

j_call: TRBJ2-3
d_call: TRBD1
v_call: TRBV11-3
clone_size: NA
cdr3_length: 15
cdr3_nt: TGTGCCAGCAGCTTATCCGGGACAGTGGGAGATACGCAGTATTTT
cdr3_aa: CASSLSGTVGDTQYF

j_call: TRBJ2-1
d_call: NA
v_call: TRBV20-1
clone_size: few
cdr3_length: 12
cdr3_nt: TGCAGTTGGGGAAAGGAATACAATGAGCAGTTCTTC
cdr3_aa: CSWGKEYNEQFF

j_call: TRBJ1-2
d_call: NA
v_call: TRBV4-3
clone_size: few
cdr3_length: 14
cdr3_nt: TGCGCCAGCAGCCAGGAAGACAGGACCTATGGCTACACCTTC
cdr3_aa: CASSQEDRTYGYTF

j_call: TRBJ1-5
d_call: NA
v_call: TRBV5-6
clone_size: NA
cdr3_length: 14
cdr3_nt: TGTGCCAGCAGCTCGACAGTACGCAATCAGCCCCAGCATTTT
cdr3_aa: CASSSTVRNQPQHF

j_call: TRBJ2-7
d_call: TRBD1
v_call: TRBV5-1
clone_size: NA
cdr3_length: 15
cdr3_nt: TGCGCCAGCAGCGGGGCGGACAGGTCGACCGACGAGCAGTACTTC
cdr3_aa: CASSGADRSTDEQYF

j_call: TRBJ2-5
d_call: NA
v_call: TRBV12-3/TRBV12-4
clone_size: many
cdr3_length: 13
cdr3_nt: TGTGCCAGCAGTCTAGGGGGCCAAGAGACCCAGTACTTC
cdr3_aa: CASSLGGQETQYF

j_call: TRBJ2-1
d_call: NA
v_call: TRBV6-5
clone_size: few
cdr3_length: 14
cdr3_nt: TGTGCCAGCAGCCACCCAACCAAGAGACAAGAGCAGTTCTTC
cdr3_aa: CASSHPTKRQEQFF

j_call: TRBJ1-1
d_call: NA
v_call: TRBV7-2
clone_size: few
cdr3_length: 14
cdr3_nt: TGTGCCAGCAGCTTCGGTCGTGGAAACACTGAAGCTTTCTTT
cdr3_aa: CASSFGRGNTEAFF

j_call: TRBJ2-1
d_call: TRBD2
v_call: TRBV5-1
clone_size: few
cdr3_length: 15
cdr3_nt: TGCGCCAGCAGCCCCCGTCGGGGGGGAGACAATGAGCAGTTCTTC
cdr3_aa: CASSPRRGGDNEQFF

j_call: TRBJ1-6
d_call: TRBD1
v_call: TRBV6-5
clone_size: NA
cdr3_length: 16
cdr3_nt: TGTGCCAGCAGTTTCAGGACAGGGGGCCCTAATTCACCCCTCCACTTT
cdr3_aa: CASSFRTGGPNSPLHF

j_call: TRBJ1-5
d_call: NA
v_call: TRBV7-2
clone_size: NA
cdr3_length: 15
cdr3_nt: TGTGCCAGCAGCCCTGACAGATCCAGCAATCAGCCCCAGCATTTT
cdr3_aa: CASSPDRSSNQPQHF

j_call: TRBJ2-1
d_call: NA
v_call: TRBV20-1
clone_size: few
cdr3_length: 16
cdr3_nt: TGCAGTGCTAGAGATCCTGATAGGTGGAACTACAATGAGCAGTTCTTC
cdr3_aa: CSARDPDRWNYNEQFF

j_call: TRBJ1-2
d_call: NA
v_call: TRBV5-1
clone_size: NA
cdr3_length: 13
cdr3_nt: TGCGCCAGCAGCTTGTGGCAGGTTGGAGGCTACACCTTC
cdr3_aa: CASSLWQVGGYTF

j_call: TRBJ1-2
d_call: NA
v_call: TRBV27
clone_size: NA
cdr3_length: 14
cdr3_nt: TGTGCCAGCAGTGTTGGAGGACCCTGGGACGGCTACACCTTC
cdr3_aa: CASSVGGPWDGYTF

j_call: TRBJ2-5
d_call: TRBD2
v_call: TRBV7-8
clone_size: NA
cdr3_length: 17
cdr3_nt: TGTGCCAGCAGCCCCCCAGCTAGCGGGGGGGACCAAGAGACCCAGTACTTC
cdr3_aa: CASSPPASGGDQETQYF

j_call: TRBJ2-1
d_call: NA
v_call: TRBV12-3/TRBV12-4
clone_size: many
cdr3_length: 13
cdr3_nt: TGTGCCAGCAGTTTAGTAGGGAACAATGAGCAGTTCTTC
cdr3_aa: CASSLVGNNEQFF

j_call: TRBJ2-7
d_call: NA
v_call: TRBV6-2/TRBV6-3
clone_size: NA
cdr3_length: 12
cdr3_nt: TGTGCCAGTTGTCAGGGATCCTACGAGCAGTACTTC
cdr3_aa: CASCQGSYEQYF

j_call: TRBJ2-7
d_call: NA
v_call: TRBV5-1
clone_size: many
cdr3_length: 15
cdr3_nt: TGCGCCAGCAGCTTCGGGCAGGGAGGCTACTACGAGCAGTACTTC
cdr3_aa: CASSFGQGGYYEQYF

j_call: TRBJ2-7
d_call: NA
v_call: TRBV6-5
clone_size: few
cdr3_length: 14
cdr3_nt: TGTGCCAGCAGATCAAGCACAACAGGGATCGAGCAGTACTTC
cdr3_aa: CASRSSTTGIEQYF

j_call: TRBJ2-1
d_call: TRBD2
v_call: TRBV7-3
clone_size: NA
cdr3_length: 15
cdr3_nt: TGTGCCAGCAGCGCTGGGGGGGGTACTTACAATGAGCAGTTCTTC
cdr3_aa: CASSAGGGTYNEQFF

j_call: TRBJ2-7
d_call: NA
v_call: TRBV5-6
clone_size: NA
cdr3_length: 13
cdr3_nt: TGTGCCAGCAGCCCGCCCGACAGGTACGAGCAGTACTTC
cdr3_aa: CASSPPDRYEQYF

j_call: TRBJ2-6
d_call: TRBD1
v_call: TRBV19
clone_size: NA
cdr3_length: 16
cdr3_nt: TGTGCCAGTAGTTGGGACAGCGCGACTGGGGCCAACGTCCTGACTTTC
cdr3_aa: CASSWDSATGANVLTF

j_call: TRBJ2-5
d_call: NA
v_call: TRBV6-5
clone_size: many
cdr3_length: 13
cdr3_nt: TGTGCCAGCAGTTCCCCCGGAGGGGAGACCCAGTACTTC
cdr3_aa: CASSSPGGETQYF

j_call: TRBJ1-2
d_call: NA
v_call: TRBV7-2
clone_size: NA
cdr3_length: 15
cdr3_nt: TGTGCCAGCGTGCCTGGGGGGGGGCGCATCTATGGCTACACCTTC
cdr3_aa: CASVPGGGRIYGYTF

j_call: TRBJ2-1
d_call: NA
v_call: TRBV7-2
clone_size: few
cdr3_length: 16
cdr3_nt: TGTGCCAGCAGCATCTCCACCGGGACCCGAAGTGGGGAGCAGTTCTTC
cdr3_aa: CASSISTGTRSGEQFF

j_call: TRBJ1-5
d_call: TRBD1
v_call: TRBV4-1
clone_size: many
cdr3_length: 14
cdr3_nt: TGCGCCAGCAGCCAGGTAACAGGGGATCAGCCCCAGCATTTT
cdr3_aa: CASSQVTGDQPQHF

j_call: TRBJ1-1
d_call: NA
v_call: TRBV12-3/TRBV12-4
clone_size: NA
cdr3_length: 15
cdr3_nt: TGTGCCAGCAGTTATGGAAGGGCAGGCGGCACTGAAGCTTTCTTT
cdr3_aa: CASSYGRAGGTEAFF

j_call: TRBJ1-1
d_call: NA
v_call: TRBV29-1
clone_size: NA
cdr3_length: 14
cdr3_nt: TGCAGCGCGTGCCCCAGGGACATGAACACTGAAGCTTTCTTT
cdr3_aa: CSACPRDMNTEAFF

j_call: TRBJ2-7
d_call: NA
v_call: TRBV5-1
clone_size: many
cdr3_length: 15
cdr3_nt: TGCGCCAGCAGCTGGACAGACCCTAGCTCCTACGAGCAGTACTTC
cdr3_aa: CASSWTDPSSYEQYF